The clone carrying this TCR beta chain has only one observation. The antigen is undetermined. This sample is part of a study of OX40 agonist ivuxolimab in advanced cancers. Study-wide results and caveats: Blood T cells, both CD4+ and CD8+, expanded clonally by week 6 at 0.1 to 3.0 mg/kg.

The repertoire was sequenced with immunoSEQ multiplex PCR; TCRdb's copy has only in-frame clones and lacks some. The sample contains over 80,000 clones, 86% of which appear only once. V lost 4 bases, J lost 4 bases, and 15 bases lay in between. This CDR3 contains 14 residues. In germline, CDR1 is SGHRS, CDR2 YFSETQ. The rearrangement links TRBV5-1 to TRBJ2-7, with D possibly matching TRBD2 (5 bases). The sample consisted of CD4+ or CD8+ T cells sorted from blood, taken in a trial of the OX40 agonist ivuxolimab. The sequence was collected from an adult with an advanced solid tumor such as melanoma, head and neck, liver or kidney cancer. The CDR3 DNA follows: TGCGCCAGCAGCCCGGGTCCCGAGGGTTACGAGCAGTACTTC. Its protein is CASSPGPEGYEQYF.